The 14 T cell receptor beta chains given below trace back to one sample, sequenced in a study of T-cell reconstitution after alpha-beta-depleted transplantation in children. The authors prepared the TCRbeta library with unique molecular identifiers. MiXCR, run by TCRdb on the PCR reads, gives a single entry per CDR3 protein. The table has about 300,000 distinct CDR3 sequences, about a tenth seen once. Sequencing was performed on PBMCs, taken before TCRalphabeta/CD19-depleted stem cell transplant. The receptors were gathered from a boy in the first two years of life with acute myeloid leukemia, due to receive a stem cell transplant.

The chain joins TRBV7-3 to TRBJ2-2; D may correspond to TRBD1 or TRBD2 (5 bases each). This CDR3 is 17 amino acids long. Germline values: CDR1 SGHTA, CDR2 FQGTGA. V was shortened by 5 bases and J by 6 bases, with 22 bases between the two germline ends. CDR3 region: CASSLLPGPLGSGELFF. The CDR3 DNA is TGTGCCAGCAGCCTCCTGCCGGGGCCTCTCGGGTCCGGGGAGCTGTTTTTT.

This clonotype was counted at least ten times. V usage is TRBV5-1 and J usage is TRBJ1-1, with a weak D call TRBD1 (5 bases). The V end lost 2 bases, the J end lost 1 base, and 24 bases lay between the germline ends. The length of the CDR3 is 19 residues. The germline V gene encodes CDR1 SGHRS and CDR2 YFSETQ. As DNA, the CDR3 is TGCGCCAGCAGCTTCGACCCCCGCCGGGACTTTCGGCAGAACACTGAAGCTTTCTTT. Its translation is CASSFDPRRDFRQNTEAFF.

This clonotype has just a few counts. The V and J genes are TRBV15 and TRBJ1-1, with D tentatively TRBD1 (6 bases). Looked up from germline, CDR1 is LNHNV and CDR2 is YYDKDF (reference sequence). The CDR3 extends over 13 amino acids. Trimming pared 0 bases from V and 6 bases from J, leaving 8 bases between. The CDR3 region is CATSREQGSEAFF. CDR3 DNA sequence: TGTGCCACCAGCAGAGAACAGGGATCTGAAGCTTTCTTT. The full variable domain, with the rest looked up from reference TRBV15 and TRBJ1-1, is DAMVIQNPRYQVTQFGKPVTLSCSQTLNHNVMYWYQQKSSQAPKLLFHYYDKDFNNEADTPDNFQSRRPNTSFCFLDIRSPGLGDTAMYLCATSREQGSEAFFGQGTRLTVV.

This clonotype was seen repeatedly, ten times or more. The rearrangement uses TRBV7-2 and TRBJ2-2; 8 nucleotides agree with TRBD2. Per the germline V gene, CDR1 is SGHTA and CDR2 is FQGNSA. This CDR3 is 15 amino acids long. V shed 4 bases and J 7 bases; nucleotides not matched to a gene: 8. CDR3 loop: CASSSLAGRGGELFF. CDR3 bases: TGTGCCAGCAGCTCCTTAGCGGGGCGAGGCGGGGAGCTGTTTTTT.

The table lists this clonotype with many counts. J is TRBJ2-5 and V is TRBV4-3; D is unclear. The CDR3 contains 15 residues. Germline CDR1 and CDR2: LGHNA and YSLEER. V was cut by 0 bases and J by 3 bases, with 11 bases left in between. The CDR3 sequence is CASSQDRAEEETQYF. The CDR3 region has the DNA TGCGCCAGCAGCCAAGATCGGGCAGAAGAAGAGACCCAGTACTTC.

This clonotype was seen many times. This chain uses TRBV4-2 with TRBJ2-1; D unclear. Per germline, CDR1 LGHNA and CDR2 YNFKEQ. There are 14 residues in the CDR3. V was cut by 1 base and J by 9 bases, with 13 bases left in between. In DNA, the CDR3 is TGTGCCAGCAGCCAAGCTTCTATGGGTGGTGAGCAGTTCTTC. Protein product: CASSQASMGGEQFF.

The rearrangement uses TRBV18 and TRBJ1-2; 10 nucleotides agree with TRBD1. V dropped 4 bases and J dropped 5; count of bases not matched to a gene: 13. The germline V gene has CDR1 KGHSH and CDR2 LQKENI. The CDR3 has 17 amino acids. CDR3 sequence reads: CASSLTGTGVFWYGYTF. CDR3 sequence (DNA): TGTGCCAGCTCACTAACCGGGACAGGGGTGTTTTGGTATGGCTACACCTTC.

In its sample, this clonotype was seen many times. V is TRBV28 and J is TRBJ1-6, with a weak D call TRBD1 (5 bases). CDR1 MDHEN and CDR2 SYDVKM come from the germline V gene. Trimming shortened V by 4 bases and J by 0 bases, and 7 bases separated the two germline ends. The CDR3 length is 15 residues. For the CDR3, the DNA is TGTGCCAGCAGTTGGGGGAGCTCCTATAATTCACCCCTCCACTTT. Amino acid sequence: CASSWGSSYNSPLHF.

This clonotype was found a few times. The rearrangement joins TRBV6-5 to TRBJ2-3; perhaps TRBD2 as D (6 bases). V was shortened by 0 bases and J by 5 bases, with 12 bases between the two germline ends. CDR3 length equals 15 residues. Germline V gene lookup returns CDR1 MNHEY and CDR2 SVGAGI. The CDR3 sequence: CASSYSGSGRDTQYF. The CDR3 region has the DNA TGTGCCAGCAGTTACTCGGGTAGCGGCCGAGATACGCAGTATTTT.

As regards this clonotype: A single base separates this from a much larger clone, so it may be a read error. This chain links TRBV5-1 with TRBJ2-7; 9 nucleotides match TRBD2. The germline gives CDR1 SGHRS, CDR2 YFSETQ. CDR3 length equals 16 residues. CDR3 amino acids: CAGSLRTSGSFYEQYF. CDR3 in DNA: TGCGCCGGCAGCCTCCGAACTAGCGGGTCCTTCTACGAGCAGTACTTC. The variable domain in full, with the rest retrieved from reference TRBV5-1 and TRBJ2-7, is KAGVTQTPRYLIKTRGQQVTLSCSPISGHRSVSWYQQTPGQGLQFLFEYFSETQRNKGNFPGRFSGRQFSNSRSEMNVSTLELGDSALYLCAGSLRTSGSFYEQYFGPGTRLTVT.

This clonotype was counted between two and nine times. This chain uses TRBV7-8 with TRBJ2-3; 12 bases map to TRBD2. The V gene end was trimmed by 2 bases and the J gene end by 4 bases; junction bases not matched to a gene: 10. Looked up from germline, CDR1 is SGHVS and CDR2 is FQNEAQ. This CDR3 is built from 18 residues. The CDR3 region is CASSLYSSGRALSDTQYF. CDR3 coding DNA: TGTGCCAGCAGCTTATACTCTAGCGGGAGGGCCTTGTCAGATACGCAGTATTTT.

This clonotype was seen at least ten times. The chain has TRBV4-3 and TRBJ2-5; D may correspond to TRBD1 or TRBD2 (5 bases each). The CDR3 has 15 residues. CDR1 LGHNA and CDR2 YSLEER come from the germline V gene. With 2 bases removed from V and 5 bases from J, the gap between germline ends came to 15 bases. The CDR3 region is CASSQSSGRLETQYF. The CDR3 DNA reads as TGCGCCAGCAGCCAATCCTCGGGGCGGTTGGAGACCCAGTACTTC.

As for this clonotype: One base away lies a much larger clone, so this may be a sequencing read error. The chain carries TRBV6-1 and TRBJ2-7; TRBD1 agrees at 8 bases. Germline V gene data show CDR1 as MNHNS and CDR2 as SASEGT. The CDR3 has 14 residues. V lost 6 bases and J lost 4; bases outside the gene matches: 8. This CDR3 reads CASRRQGMGYEQYF. For the CDR3, the DNA is TGTGCCAGCAGACGACAGGGGATGGGTTACGAGCAGTACTTC.

This clonotype came up many times. This sequence joins TRBV5-1 and TRBJ2-3; 8 bases map to TRBD2. V shed 0 bases, J shed 3 bases, and the junction held 9 bases outside the gene matches. The CDR3 runs 17 residues. The V gene's germline CDR1 is SGHRS and CDR2 YFSETQ. The CDR3 bases are TGCGCCAGCAGCTTGGTGGCTAGCGGGTATGGGACAGATACGCAGTATTTT. It specifies CASSLVASGYGTDTQYF. Using reference TRBV5-1 and TRBJ2-3 for the parts outside the CDR3, the full variable domain is KAGVTQTPRYLIKTRGQQVTLSCSPISGHRSVSWYQQTPGQGLQFLFEYFSETQRNKGNFPGRFSGRQFSNSRSEMNVSTLELGDSALYLCASSLVASGYGTDTQYFGPGTRLTVL.